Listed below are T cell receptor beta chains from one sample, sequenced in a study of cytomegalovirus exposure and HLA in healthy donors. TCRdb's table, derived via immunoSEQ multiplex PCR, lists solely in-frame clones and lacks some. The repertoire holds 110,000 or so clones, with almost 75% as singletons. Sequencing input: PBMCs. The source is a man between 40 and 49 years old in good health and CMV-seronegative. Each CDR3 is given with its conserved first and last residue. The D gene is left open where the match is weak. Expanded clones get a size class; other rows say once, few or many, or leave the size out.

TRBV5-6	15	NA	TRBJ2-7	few	TGTGCCAGCAGTTTCAGGACACTACCCTCCTACGAGCAGTACTTC	CASSFRTLPSYEQYF
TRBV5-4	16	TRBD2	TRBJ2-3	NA	TGTGCCAGCAGCCCCTGGACTAGCGGGTACACAGATACGCAGTATTTT	CASSPWTSGYTDTQYF
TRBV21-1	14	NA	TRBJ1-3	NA	TGTGCCAGCAGCGCCCGGTTCTCTGGAAACACCATATATTTT	CASSARFSGNTIYF
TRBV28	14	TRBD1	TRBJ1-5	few	TGTGCCAGCAGTTTGGGACAGTATAATCAGCCCCAGCATTTT	CASSLGQYNQPQHF
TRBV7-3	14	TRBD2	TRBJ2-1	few	TGTGCCAGCAGCTTGTCGGGGGGATACAATGAGCAGTTCTTC	CASSLSGGYNEQFF
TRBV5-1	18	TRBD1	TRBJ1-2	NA	TGCGCCAGCAGCCCTTGGCCTAATCAGGGGGCCGGCCCGGATGGCTACACCTTC	CASSPWPNQGAGPDGYTF
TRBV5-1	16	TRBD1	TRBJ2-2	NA	TGCGCCAGCAGCTTGCCGTGGGACAGCAAAACCGGGGAGCTGTTTTTT	CASSLPWDSKTGELFF
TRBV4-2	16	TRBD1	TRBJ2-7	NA	TGTGCCAGCAGCCCTTTAGGGACAGATCCCTCCTACGAGCAGTACTTC	CASSPLGTDPSYEQYF
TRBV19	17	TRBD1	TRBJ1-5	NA	TGTGCCAGTAGTATAGGGGTGGGACAGGGCGGTTCGGAGCCCCAGCATTTT	CASSIGVGQGGSEPQHF
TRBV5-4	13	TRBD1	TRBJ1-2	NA	TGTGCCAGCAGATTACAGGGGGACTATGGCTACACCTTC	CASRLQGDYGYTF
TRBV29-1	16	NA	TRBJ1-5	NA	TGCAGCGTCGCCGAAGGTGGAGGGGATAGCAATCAGCCCCAGCATTTT	CSVAEGGGDSNQPQHF
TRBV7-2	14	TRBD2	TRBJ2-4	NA	TGTGCCAGCAGCTTCACGGCGGGGGGGGACATTCAGTACTTC	CASSFTAGGDIQYF
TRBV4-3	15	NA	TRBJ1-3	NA	TGCGCCAGCAGCCAAGATGACACGTCTGGAAACACCATATATTTT	CASSQDDTSGNTIYF
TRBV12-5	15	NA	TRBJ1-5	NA	TGTGCTAGTGGTTTCAACACAGGGAAGGATCAGCCCCAGCATTTT	CASGFNTGKDQPQHF